This TCR beta chain originates from a study of blood T cell repertoires in COVID-19. The CDR3 spans 13 residues. Germline V gives CDR1 MNHEY, CDR2 SMNVEV (reference sequence). The V end lost 8 bases, the J end lost 4 bases, and 14 bases lay between the germline ends. Some clones are missing from TCRdb's copy, which holds only in-frame ones; the method was immunoSEQ multiplex PCR. The sample lists fewer than 250,000 clones, 90% seen once, with approximately 16% in the top ten. This TCR derives from a man aged 25-40 years who had been exposed to COVID-19. The rearrangement links TRBV27 to TRBJ1-1; no clear D gene. The sample consisted of PBMCs or T cells enriched from blood (not recorded which). CDR3 sequence: CASWVARGTEAFF. The CDR3 nucleotides read TGTGCCAGCTGGGTCGCTCGGGGCACTGAAGCTTTCTTT.